The 26 T cell receptor beta chains given below trace back to one sample, sequenced in a study of blood T cell repertoires in COVID-19. Sequencing used immunoSEQ multiplex PCR; TCRdb keeps in-frame clones, though not all of them. The sample lists over 85,000 clones, around 79% occurring once. Sequencing used peripheral blood. These TCRs come from a human donor in a cohort sampled during active COVID-19.

This chain connects TRBV24-1 to TRBJ2-7, with D possibly matching TRBD1 (5 bases). Germline CDR1 is KGHDR and CDR2 is SFDVKD. V lost 3 bases and J lost 3, with 14 bases in between. This CDR3 region has 15 residues. CDR3 loop: CATSDGGAAVYEQYF. CDR3 DNA sequence: TGTGCCACCAGTGATGGTGGGGCCGCCGTCTACGAGCAGTACTTC.

This clone has a handful of counts. This CDR3 reads CSVALQGGEKLFF. For the CDR3, the DNA is TGCAGCGTTGCGCTACAGGGTGGTGAAAAACTGTTTTTT. The rearrangement links TRBV29-1 to TRBJ1-4, with D possibly TRBD1 on 6 matching bases. Trimming pared 4 bases from V and 7 bases from J, leaving 13 bases between. Germline V gives CDR1 SQVTM, CDR2 ANQGSEA. The CDR3 has 13 residues.

This clone was detected once. The V and J genes are TRBV7-2 and TRBJ2-5; D unresolved. CDR1 and CDR2 (germline): SGHTA, FQGNSA. The CDR3 extends over 14 amino acids. Trimming removed 5 bases from V and 5 bases from J, with 15 bases in between. The DNA for the CDR3 is TGTGCCAGCAGCCCCTCCACAGTTGGGGAGACCCAGTACTTC. This codes for CASSPSTVGETQYF.

The rearrangement uses TRBV5-1 and TRBJ1-1; 7 bases agree with TRBD1. The V and J ends lost 0 bases and 2 bases, in that order; junction bases with no gene match: 4. This CDR3 region has 15 residues. Per the germline V gene, CDR1 is SGHRS and CDR2 is YFSETQ. CDR3 in DNA: TGCGCCAGCAGCTTGGAAGGGGGCTATAACACTGAAGCTTTCTTT. It codes for CASSLEGGYNTEAFF.

This chain links TRBV30 with TRBJ2-1, with 7 bases fitting TRBD2. The CDR3 is made up of 14 amino acids. After removal of 4 bases from V and 3 bases from J, the junction contained 6 bases not matched to a gene. Germline CDR1 reads GTSNPN; CDR2 reads SVGIG (reference sequence). CDR3 in amino acids: CAWTPGTNYNEQFF. The CDR3 DNA sequence: TGTGCCTGGACCCCCGGGACTAACTACAATGAGCAGTTCTTC.

The sample holds one count of this clone. V usage is TRBV6-5 and J usage is TRBJ1-1, with 7 nucleotides matching TRBD1. This CDR3 contains 14 residues. V lost 6 bases to trimming and J lost 7 bases; unmatched junction nucleotides: 11. Germline V gene lookup returns CDR1 MNHEY and CDR2 SVGAGI. The CDR3 bases are TGTGCCAGCAGCCAAAGACAGGGATCCAGTGAAGCTTTCTTT. This sequence encodes CASSQRQGSSEAFF.

CDR3 sequence: CASSVEPGAYNTGELFF. DNA for the CDR3: TGTGCCAGCAGCGTAGAACCAGGGGCCTATAACACCGGGGAGCTGTTTTTT. The genes are TRBV9 and TRBJ2-2; a weak D match, TRBD1 (6 bases). V shed 0 bases and J shed 2 bases, with 14 bases lying between them. The V gene's germline CDR1 is SGDLS and CDR2 YYNGEE. There are 17 residues in the CDR3.

This clone was found a few times. The rearrangement joins TRBV4-3 to TRBJ1-1; 7 bases align to TRBD1. The CDR3 is 14 residues long. V lost 4 bases and J lost 3; bases outside the gene matches: 5. CDR1 is LGHNA, CDR2 YSLEER, per germline. The CDR3 sequence: CASSPDRADTEAFF. The CDR3 DNA reads as TGCGCCAGCAGCCCCGACAGGGCGGACACTGAAGCTTTCTTT.

This clone was counted a few times. V usage is TRBV9 and J usage is TRBJ2-7; D perhaps matches TRBD2 (7 bases). The V and J ends lost 0 bases and 3 bases respectively, with 13 bases between them. The CDR3 is 15 amino acids. The germline CDR1 and CDR2 sequences are SGDLS and YYNGEE. The CDR3 reads CASSVGGEGGYEQYF. The CDR3 coding sequence is TGTGCCAGCAGCGTAGGCGGGGAGGGGGGCTACGAGCAGTACTTC. The full variable domain, completed using reference TRBV9 and TRBJ2-7, is DSGVTQTPKHLITATGQRVTLRCSPRSGDLSVYWYQQSLDQGLQFLIQYYNGEERAKGNILERFSAQQFPDLHSELNLSSLELGDSALYFCASSVGGEGGYEQYFGPGTRLTVT.

The chain uses TRBV19 and TRBJ2-3; D may be TRBD1 (6 bases). V was shortened by 9 bases and J by 4 bases, with 17 bases between the two germline ends. Germline V gene data show CDR1 as LNHDA and CDR2 as SQIVND (reference sequence). This CDR3 has 14 amino acids. CDR3 in DNA: TGTGCCAGCCGATCAGGGGACGACCCAGATACGCAGTATTTT. Amino acid sequence: CASRSGDDPDTQYF.

The V and J genes are TRBV4-2 and TRBJ2-5; D possibly corresponds to TRBD2 (5 bases). The germline V gene has CDR1 LGHNA and CDR2 YNFKEQ. This CDR3 contains 16 residues. Trimming removed 0 bases from V and 7 bases from J, with 18 bases in between. The CDR3 sequence: CASSQDRGPRGGTQYF. The CDR3 coding sequence is TGTGCCAGCAGCCAAGATAGAGGACCGCGTGGAGGGACCCAGTACTTC.

The chain combines TRBV10-3 with TRBJ1-1; D is unclear. The germline V gene encodes CDR1 ENHRY and CDR2 SYGVKD. The CDR3 covers 13 residues. The V end was cut by 1 base, the J end by 4 bases, with 7 bases between. For the CDR3, the DNA is TGTGCCATCAGTGAGTTAGAGGTCACTGAAGCTTTCTTT. Its protein product is CAISELEVTEAFF.

The chain links TRBV19 to TRBJ1-2, with a weak D call TRBD1 (6 bases). The CDR3 has 13 residues. Germline CDR1 is LNHDA and CDR2 is SQIVND (reference sequence). Trimming took 8 bases from V and 2 from J, leaving 12 bases between them. Here the CDR3 reads CASRGQKNYGYTF. The CDR3 bases are TGTGCCAGTCGTGGACAGAAAAACTATGGCTACACCTTC.

The CDR3 DNA reads as TGTGCCAGCAGCCTGCACGGAGGTACGCAGTATTTT. Its protein is CASSLHGGTQYF. V and J are TRBV3-1 (or the pseudogene TRBV3-2) and TRBJ2-3; the D gene is possibly TRBD2 (5 bases). Trimming took 4 bases from V and 8 from J, leaving 10 bases between them. The CDR3 is 12 residues long. Per the germline V gene, CDR1 is LGHDT and CDR2 is YNNKEL (reference sequence).

The V call is TRBV6-5, the J call TRBJ1-2, with 7 bases that match TRBD1. The CDR3 covers 15 residues. CDR1 and CDR2 from the germline V gene are MNHEY and SVGAGI. V dropped 5 bases and J dropped 3; count of bases not matched to a gene: 9. Here the CDR3 DNA reads TGTGCCAGCAGTCCATCCGGGACAGACGACTATGGCTACACCTTC. Translating it yields CASSPSGTDDYGYTF.

The chain recombines TRBV15 with TRBJ2-2; D ambiguous. V gave up 2 bases and J gave up 1 base, with 5 bases separating them. Germline V gene sequence: CDR1 LNHNV, CDR2 YYDKDF (reference sequence). The CDR3 length is 14 residues. The CDR3 DNA reads as TGTGCCACCAGCAGATACAGGAACACCGGGGAGCTGTTTTTT. It translates to CATSRYRNTGELFF.

This clone occurred a few times. The DNA of the CDR3 is TGTGCCAGCAGTTCCTTCCTCTATCAGCCCCAGCATTTT. This sequence encodes CASSSFLYQPQHF. The V gene is TRBV6-2 or TRBV6-3, the J gene TRBJ1-5; D is ambiguous. V shed 4 bases and J shed 5 bases, with 9 bases lying between them. The germline gives CDR1 MNHEY, CDR2 SVGEGT. The length of the CDR3 is 13 residues.

This chain uses TRBV27 with TRBJ2-2, with D possibly TRBD2 on 6 matching bases. This CDR3 spans 16 amino acids. Germline V gene lookup returns CDR1 MNHEY and CDR2 SMNVEV (reference sequence). V dropped 6 bases and J dropped 2 bases, with 16 bases sitting between them. CDR3 protein: CASSLYRDSNTGELFF. DNA of the CDR3: TGTGCCAGCAGCCTTTACCGGGACTCCAACACCGGGGAGCTGTTTTTT.

This chain joins TRBV5-1 and TRBJ1-4, with D maybe TRBD1 (6 bases). With 3 bases removed from V and 5 bases from J, the gap between germline ends came to 17 bases. Germline V gives CDR1 SGHRS, CDR2 YFSETQ. The CDR3 runs 16 residues. The CDR3 DNA reads TGCGCCAGCAGCTCGCAACCGGGACATTCAAATGAAAAACTGTTTTTT. This codes for CASSSQPGHSNEKLFF. Full variable domain (missing parts from reference TRBV5-1 and TRBJ1-4): KAGVTQTPRYLIKTRGQQVTLSCSPISGHRSVSWYQQTPGQGLQFLFEYFSETQRNKGNFPGRFSGRQFSNSRSEMNVSTLELGDSALYLCASSSQPGHSNEKLFFGSGTQLSVL.

The chain uses TRBV24-1 and TRBJ2-1, with 15 bases lining up with TRBD2. The length of the CDR3 is 19 residues. Germline loops: CDR1 KGHDR, CDR2 SFDVKD. With V trimmed by 4 bases and J by 1 base, 7 bases remained unmatched. The CDR3 spells CATSDPRTSGGGSYNEQFF. In DNA, the CDR3 is TGTGCCACCAGTGACCCCCGGACTAGCGGGGGGGGTTCCTACAATGAGCAGTTCTTC.

The chain joins TRBV11-1 to TRBJ2-7, with a tentative D call TRBD1 (5 bases). Germline assignment: CDR1 SGHAT and CDR2 FQDESV (reference sequence). The CDR3 consists of 11 residues. The V end was cut by 6 bases, the J end by 3 bases, with 6 bases between. The CDR3: CASRDNYEQYF. CDR3 bases: TGTGCCAGCAGGGACAACTACGAGCAGTACTTC.

This clone was detected once. This chain joins TRBV7-3 and TRBJ2-7; TRBD2 matches at 8 bases. V dropped 5 bases and J dropped 6; count of bases not matched to a gene: 12. Germline CDR1 is SGHTA and CDR2 is FQGTGA. The CDR3 loop spans 15 amino acids. The CDR3, as DNA: TGTGCCAGCAGCCCTCGGACTAGCAGTCTCTCCGAGCAGTACTTC. Amino acids: CASSPRTSSLSEQYF.

This chain joins TRBV30 and TRBJ2-3, with 8 bases aligning to TRBD2. The V and J ends lost 3 bases and 1 base, in that order; junction bases with no gene match: 18. The CDR3 consists of 19 residues. CDR1 is GTSNPN, CDR2 SVGIG, per germline (reference sequence). The CDR3: CAWRPSRGHSGARTDTQYF. The CDR3, as DNA: TGTGCCTGGAGGCCTAGCAGGGGACATAGCGGGGCTCGCACAGATACGCAGTATTTT.

The rearrangement uses TRBV10-3 and TRBJ2-7, with 8 positions matching TRBD2. The CDR3 loop spans 17 amino acids. V lost 1 base to trimming and J lost 6 bases; unmatched junction nucleotides: 14. CDR1 ENHRY and CDR2 SYGVKD come from the germline V gene. The CDR3 protein is CAISEWGLGAGDGEQYF. The CDR3 nucleotides read TGTGCCATCAGTGAGTGGGGTCTTGGAGCGGGAGACGGCGAGCAGTACTTC.

This rearrangement joins TRBV30 to TRBJ1-2; 7 nucleotides line up with TRBD1. The CDR3 contains 15 residues. V lost 1 base to trimming and J lost 4 bases; unmatched junction nucleotides: 9. In germline, CDR1 is GTSNPN, CDR2 SVGIG (reference sequence). The DNA of the CDR3 is TGTGCCTGGAGTGCCCAGACAGGGACGGGCTATGGCTACACCTTC. Its protein is CAWSAQTGTGYGYTF.

V usage is TRBV5-1 and J usage is TRBJ1-6; unclear D gene. The V gene lost 4 bases and the J gene lost 5 bases, with 19 bases spanning the gap. The germline V gene encodes CDR1 SGHRS and CDR2 YFSETQ. The CDR3 runs to 17 residues. CDR3 in DNA: TGCGCCAGCAGCCTGACGGTCGGCGGGAGAGATAATTCACCCCTCCACTTT. This gives the protein CASSLTVGGRDNSPLHF.